Following are 30 T cell receptor beta chains from one sample sequenced in a study of blood T cell repertoires in COVID-19 (dated by TCRdb to 2020 to 2021). Libraries were made using the immunoSEQ multiplex PCR assay. TCRdb carries this immuneACCESS record with in-frame sequences only. Its versions omit some clonotypes, under half of them owing to an unresolved V gene in the studies checked, with the rest unexplained. This sample comprises about 130,000 clones, around 76% of them detected only once. Of the sample, 5.5% to 7.5% is held by the ten largest clones. Sequencing used peripheral blood. The receptors were gathered from a man of 80 years or more with COVID-19, enrolled during active disease.

The chain combines TRBV6-5 with TRBJ1-5; no clear D. The CDR3 runs 14 residues. The V gene's germline CDR1 is MNHEY and CDR2 SVGAGI. V gave up 0 bases and J gave up 2 bases, with 5 bases separating them. This CDR3 reads CASSYSRGNQPQHF. The DNA for the CDR3 is TGTGCCAGCAGTTACTCGAGAGGCAATCAGCCCCAGCATTTT.

A single count supports this clone. The chain joins TRBV11-2 to TRBJ2-1, with 8 bases that match TRBD1. The CDR3 has 14 amino acids. The trim removed 5 bases at V and 5 bases at J, leaving 5 bases unmatched. The germline gives CDR1 SGHAT, CDR2 FQNNGV. DNA for the CDR3: TGTGCCAGCAGCGGACAGGGATCGGACAATGAGCAGTTCTTC. As protein: CASSGQGSDNEQFF.

The rearrangement joins TRBV7-8 to TRBJ2-5; D ambiguous. V dropped 5 bases and J dropped 5 bases, with 6 bases sitting between them. Germline lookup yields CDR1 SGHVS and CDR2 FQNEAQ. The CDR3 spans 11 residues. For the CDR3, the DNA is TGTGCCAGCAGCCCCCGTGAGACCCAGTACTTC. Amino acid sequence: CASSPRETQYF.

This clone was detected once. This chain connects TRBV6-6 to TRBJ1-5; possible D gene TRBD1, 6 bases. V gave up 2 bases and J gave up 0 bases, with 11 bases separating them. The CDR3 extends over 16 amino acids. The germline V gene has CDR1 MNHNY and CDR2 SVGAGI (reference sequence). CDR3 amino acids: CASSYIRGVSNQPQHF. The CDR3 region has the DNA TGTGCCAGCAGTTACATCAGGGGAGTTAGCAATCAGCCCCAGCATTTT.

In its sample, this clone was seen once. The CDR3 DNA is TGCGCCAGCAGCTTGGTCCCAGGGGTGGGAGGCTACACCTTC. Translated, it gives CASSLVPGVGGYTF. The chain links TRBV5-1 to TRBJ1-2, with D perhaps matching TRBD1 (6 bases). V was clipped by 0 bases and J by 8 bases, with 14 bases between them. CDR1 SGHRS and CDR2 YFSETQ come from the germline V gene. CDR3 length: 14 residues. Filled out from reference TRBV5-1 and TRBJ1-2, the complete variable domain reads KAGVTQTPRYLIKTRGQQVTLSCSPISGHRSVSWYQQTPGQGLQFLFEYFSETQRNKGNFPGRFSGRQFSNSRSEMNVSTLELGDSALYLCASSLVPGVGGYTFGSGTRLTVV.

The chain employs TRBV29-1 and TRBJ2-1; 9 nucleotides align to TRBD2. The trim removed 7 bases at V and 10 bases at J, leaving 11 bases unmatched. There are 13 residues in the CDR3. Germline V CDR1 and CDR2: SQVTM, ANQGSEA. Written as DNA, the CDR3 is TGCAGCGCTTCAGGAGTAGCGGGAGACGAGCAGTTCTTC. Its translation is CSASGVAGDEQFF.

The chain recombines TRBV5-4 with TRBJ1-2; TRBD1 aligns across 7 bases. The CDR3 consists of 14 residues. Trimming cost V 2 bases and J 6 bases; bases outside gene matches: 7. Germline CDR1 SGHNT, CDR2 YYREEE (reference sequence). This CDR3 is CASSLDRAPDGYTF. Written as DNA, the CDR3 is TGTGCCAGCAGCTTAGACAGGGCGCCAGATGGCTACACCTTC. The entire variable domain, with the rest obtained from reference TRBV5-4 and TRBJ1-2, is as follows: ETGVTQSPTHLIKTRGQQVTLRCSSQSGHNTVSWYQQALGQGPQFIFQYYREEENGRGNFPPRFSGLQFPNYSSELNVNALELDDSALYLCASSLDRAPDGYTFGSGTRLTVV.

This chain links TRBV27 with TRBJ2-2, with TRBD2 matching 9 bases. This CDR3 contains 17 residues. V lost 3 bases to trimming and J lost 3 bases; unmatched junction nucleotides: 8. Germline-derived CDR1 and CDR2 are MNHEY and SMNVEV (reference sequence). CDR3 coding DNA: TGTGCCAGCAGTTTGGAACTAGCGGGTGGTTACACCGGGGAGCTGTTTTTT. It yields the protein CASSLELAGGYTGELFF.

J is TRBJ2-2 and V is TRBV19, with 7 bases that match TRBD2. CDR1 is LNHDA and CDR2 is SQIVND in the germline V gene (reference sequence). J was trimmed by 5 bases and V by 3 bases; bases with no gene match: 18. CDR3 length: 19 residues. The CDR3 DNA reads as TGTGCCAGTAGTATCAGTAGTATCGGGAGACTAGCTTGGACCGGGGAGCTGTTTTTT. Protein product: CASSISSIGRLAWTGELFF.

The chain links TRBV18 to TRBJ1-4; 8 bases map to TRBD1. The J segment lost 8 bases and the V segment lost 2 bases, leaving 7 bases of the junction unmatched. CDR1 is KGHSH, CDR2 LQKENI, per germline. The CDR3 runs to 15 residues. The CDR3 DNA reads as TGTGCCAGCTCACCAGAAATAGGACAGGGAGAAAAACTGTTTTTT. As protein: CASSPEIGQGEKLFF.

The chain joins TRBV7-9 to TRBJ1-1; no clear D gene. The germline gives CDR1 SEHNR, CDR2 FQNEAQ (reference sequence). V lost 1 base to trimming and J lost 2 bases, with 8 bases between them. CDR3 length equals 14 residues. The CDR3 DNA reads as TGTGCCAGCAGCTTAGGGACGGGAAACACTGAAGCTTTCTTT. It specifies CASSLGTGNTEAFF.

This clone was recorded at least ten times. The gene calls are TRBV19 and TRBJ2-1, with 16 nucleotides matching TRBD2. Germline V gene lookup returns CDR1 LNHDA and CDR2 SQIVND (reference sequence). The junction had 7 bases not matched to a gene; V was cut back by 5 bases and J by 6 bases. The CDR3 covers 17 residues. The CDR3 DNA reads as TGTGCCAGTAGTCCGGGACTAGCGGGAGGGCCGGGCAATGAGCAGTTCTTC. Translating it yields CASSPGLAGGPGNEQFF.

This clone was counted a few times. V is TRBV2 and J is TRBJ2-7; the D gene is possibly TRBD2 (5 bases). Germline values: CDR1 SNHLY, CDR2 FYNNEI. V was pared by 7 bases and J by 7 bases, with 14 bases between. The CDR3 is 12 residues long. CDR3 amino acids: CASTPARTEQYF. Here the CDR3 DNA reads TGTGCCAGCACCCCGGCCCGGACTGAGCAGTACTTC.

The chain couples TRBV5-1 to TRBJ2-1, with 7 positions matching TRBD2. Germline CDR1 reads SGHRS; CDR2 reads YFSETQ. J was trimmed by 5 bases and V by 7 bases; bases with no gene match: 15. The CDR3 is 16 amino acids. The CDR3 DNA reads as TGCGCCAGCGGGTCCCAGAGTGCGGGAGACAACAATGAGCAGTTCTTC. Amino acids: CASGSQSAGDNNEQFF.

The chain has TRBV10-1 and TRBJ2-1; 8 bases fit TRBD2. CDR3 length: 14 amino acids. V was pared by 6 bases and J by 3 bases, with 4 bases of the junction left unmatched. Germline V gives CDR1 WNHNN, CDR2 SYGVQD (reference sequence). CDR3 protein: CASSRGLVYNEQFF. The CDR3 bases are TGCGCCAGCAGCCGGGGACTAGTCTACAATGAGCAGTTCTTC.

The chain uses TRBV19 and TRBJ1-6; 7 bases line up with TRBD1. Trimming removed 5 bases from V and 7 bases from J; junction bases left unmatched: 11. Germline CDR1 is LNHDA and CDR2 is SQIVND (reference sequence). The CDR3 has 16 amino acids. The CDR3 is CASSPGTVSLNSPLHF. In nucleotides, the CDR3 is TGTGCCAGTAGTCCCGGGACAGTATCGCTCAATTCACCCCTCCACTTT.

The chain uses TRBV6-5 and TRBJ1-2, with 7 bases that match TRBD1. The length of the CDR3 is 12 residues. The germline gives CDR1 MNHEY, CDR2 SVGAGI. Germline trimming cut 6 bases from V and 9 bases from J; bases unmatched to any gene: 7. CDR3 loop: CASSTNRGSYTF. The CDR3, as DNA: TGTGCCAGCAGCACTAACAGGGGAAGCTACACCTTC.

J is TRBJ2-7 and V is TRBV7-8; 7 bases are a match to TRBD1. J lost 5 bases, V lost 5 bases, and 6 bases had no gene match. The length of the CDR3 is 13 residues. CDR1 is SGHVS and CDR2 is FQNEAQ in the germline V gene. The CDR3 is CASSRDRDHEQYF. CDR3 sequence (DNA): TGTGCCAGCAGCCGCGACAGGGACCACGAGCAGTACTTC.

The chain uses TRBV7-2 and TRBJ2-3; D remains ambiguous. V dropped 3 bases and J dropped 1 base, with 5 bases sitting between them. Germline CDR1 SGHTA, CDR2 FQGNSA. The CDR3 has 13 residues. CDR3 DNA: TGTGCCAGCAGCTTTTATGGCACAGATACGCAGTATTTT. This sequence encodes CASSFYGTDTQYF.

This chain uses TRBV7-2 with TRBJ1-5, with unresolved D. Deletions cut 5 bases from V and 7 bases from J, with 9 bases between. CDR1 is SGHTA, CDR2 FQGNSA, per germline. The CDR3 is made up of 12 amino acids. The CDR3 sequence: CASSIGKQPQHF. The CDR3 bases are TGTGCCAGCAGCATCGGGAAGCAGCCCCAGCATTTT.

The table lists this clone with a count of one. The chain combines TRBV11-2 with TRBJ2-2; 7 bases map to TRBD2. This CDR3 is 16 amino acids long. V trimming: 3 bases; J trimming: 4 bases; junction bases outside the gene matches: 8. Germline loops: CDR1 SGHAT, CDR2 FQNNGV. CDR3 loop: CASSLGGGPSTGELFF. In DNA, the CDR3 is TGTGCCAGCAGCTTGGGGGGAGGGCCGTCCACCGGGGAGCTGTTTTTT. Full variable domain (missing parts from reference TRBV11-2 and TRBJ2-2): EAGVAQSPRYKIIEKRQSVAFWCNPISGHATLYWYQQILGQGPKLLIQFQNNGVVDDSQLPKDRFSAERLKGVDSTLKIQPAKLEDSAVYLCASSLGGGPSTGELFFGEGSRLTVL.

About this clone: A much more abundant neighbour one base away suggests this may be a read error. The CDR3 is CASSLLAANTGELFF. The DNA for the CDR3 is TGTGCCAGCAGCTTACTAGCGGCGAACACCGGGGAGCTGTTTTTT. This chain uses TRBV9 with TRBJ2-2; 8 bases line up with TRBD2. V was pared by 4 bases and J by 0 bases, with 2 bases of the junction left unmatched. The V gene's germline CDR1 is SGDLS and CDR2 YYNGEE. This CDR3 region has 15 residues.

The V and J genes are TRBV7-9 and TRBJ2-1; TRBD2 aligns across 10 bases. This CDR3 comprises 17 residues. Per the germline V gene, CDR1 is SEHNR and CDR2 is FQNEAQ (reference sequence). V shed 5 bases and J 6 bases; nucleotides not matched to a gene: 13. For the CDR3, the DNA is TGTGCCAGCAGCCTCCGGCTGCTAGCGGGGGCTGGCAATGAGCAGTTCTTC. It is translated as CASSLRLLAGAGNEQFF.

This clone appeared a single time. The gene calls are TRBV28 and TRBJ2-7; the D gene is possibly TRBD2 (6 bases). The CDR3 has 14 amino acids. Germline V gene sequence: CDR1 MDHEN, CDR2 SYDVKM. Trimming pared 4 bases from V and 4 bases from J, leaving 14 bases between. The CDR3, as DNA: TGTGCCAGCAGTTCGCCCGGGACTTCTTACGAGCAGTACTTC. As protein: CASSSPGTSYEQYF.

This clone has only a few counts. The chain couples TRBV30 to TRBJ2-3, with 13 positions matching TRBD2. The length of the CDR3 is 15 residues. The trim removed 6 bases at V and 6 bases at J, leaving 9 bases unmatched. CDR1 and CDR2 from the germline V gene are GTSNPN and SVGIG (reference sequence). This CDR3 reads CACPRTSGSPDTQYF. The DNA of the CDR3 is TGTGCCTGTCCACGGACTAGCGGGAGTCCGGATACGCAGTATTTT.

This sequence joins TRBV6-5 and TRBJ1-3; D is unresolved. Germline V CDR1 and CDR2: MNHEY, SVGAGI. V lost 2 bases, J lost 0 bases, and 5 bases lay in between. This CDR3 comprises 14 residues. CDR3: CASSYGRSGNTIYF. CDR3 DNA: TGTGCCAGCAGTTACGGCCGCTCTGGAAACACCATATATTTT.

The sample holds a few counts of this clone. The rearrangement links TRBV19 to TRBJ2-2, with D tentatively TRBD2 (6 bases). V lost 4 bases, J lost 7 bases, and 16 bases lay in between. Germline V gene sequence: CDR1 LNHDA, CDR2 SQIVND (reference sequence). CDR3 length equals 15 residues. CDR3 sequence: CASSTLEGWIGELFF. CDR3 bases: TGTGCCAGTAGTACGTTGGAGGGGTGGATCGGGGAGCTGTTTTTT.

Only one count was recorded for this clone. The chain has TRBV5-6 and TRBJ2-1; D gene uncertain. V dropped 3 bases and J dropped 5 bases, with 6 bases sitting between them. The germline gives CDR1 SGHDT, CDR2 YYEEEE. The CDR3 sequence is 12 residues long. The CDR3 loop is CASSSFDNEQFF. The CDR3 DNA reads TGTGCCAGCAGCTCATTTGACAATGAGCAGTTCTTC.

This clone was detected only once. The chain combines TRBV6-2 or TRBV6-3 with TRBJ2-2, with a tentative D call TRBD2 (6 bases). The CDR3 sequence is 15 residues long. Germline loops: CDR1 MNHEY, CDR2 SVGEGT. V was trimmed by 5 bases and J by 4 bases, leaving 14 bases between them. CDR3 DNA: TGTGCCAGCAGTCCCTCCGGGAGCTCCACCGGGGAGCTGTTTTTT. This translates into CASSPSGSSTGELFF.

By sample share, this clone is medium-sized. CDR3 residues: CASSEVGLAGEAGTDTQYF. CDR3 coding DNA: TGTGCCAGCAGTGAAGTTGGACTAGCGGGAGAGGCTGGCACAGATACGCAGTATTTT. This chain connects TRBV2 to TRBJ2-3; TRBD2 agrees at 13 bases. Germline CDR1 SNHLY, CDR2 FYNNEI. The V segment lost 1 base and the J segment 1 base; nucleotides outside the gene matches: 8. The CDR3 extends over 19 amino acids.